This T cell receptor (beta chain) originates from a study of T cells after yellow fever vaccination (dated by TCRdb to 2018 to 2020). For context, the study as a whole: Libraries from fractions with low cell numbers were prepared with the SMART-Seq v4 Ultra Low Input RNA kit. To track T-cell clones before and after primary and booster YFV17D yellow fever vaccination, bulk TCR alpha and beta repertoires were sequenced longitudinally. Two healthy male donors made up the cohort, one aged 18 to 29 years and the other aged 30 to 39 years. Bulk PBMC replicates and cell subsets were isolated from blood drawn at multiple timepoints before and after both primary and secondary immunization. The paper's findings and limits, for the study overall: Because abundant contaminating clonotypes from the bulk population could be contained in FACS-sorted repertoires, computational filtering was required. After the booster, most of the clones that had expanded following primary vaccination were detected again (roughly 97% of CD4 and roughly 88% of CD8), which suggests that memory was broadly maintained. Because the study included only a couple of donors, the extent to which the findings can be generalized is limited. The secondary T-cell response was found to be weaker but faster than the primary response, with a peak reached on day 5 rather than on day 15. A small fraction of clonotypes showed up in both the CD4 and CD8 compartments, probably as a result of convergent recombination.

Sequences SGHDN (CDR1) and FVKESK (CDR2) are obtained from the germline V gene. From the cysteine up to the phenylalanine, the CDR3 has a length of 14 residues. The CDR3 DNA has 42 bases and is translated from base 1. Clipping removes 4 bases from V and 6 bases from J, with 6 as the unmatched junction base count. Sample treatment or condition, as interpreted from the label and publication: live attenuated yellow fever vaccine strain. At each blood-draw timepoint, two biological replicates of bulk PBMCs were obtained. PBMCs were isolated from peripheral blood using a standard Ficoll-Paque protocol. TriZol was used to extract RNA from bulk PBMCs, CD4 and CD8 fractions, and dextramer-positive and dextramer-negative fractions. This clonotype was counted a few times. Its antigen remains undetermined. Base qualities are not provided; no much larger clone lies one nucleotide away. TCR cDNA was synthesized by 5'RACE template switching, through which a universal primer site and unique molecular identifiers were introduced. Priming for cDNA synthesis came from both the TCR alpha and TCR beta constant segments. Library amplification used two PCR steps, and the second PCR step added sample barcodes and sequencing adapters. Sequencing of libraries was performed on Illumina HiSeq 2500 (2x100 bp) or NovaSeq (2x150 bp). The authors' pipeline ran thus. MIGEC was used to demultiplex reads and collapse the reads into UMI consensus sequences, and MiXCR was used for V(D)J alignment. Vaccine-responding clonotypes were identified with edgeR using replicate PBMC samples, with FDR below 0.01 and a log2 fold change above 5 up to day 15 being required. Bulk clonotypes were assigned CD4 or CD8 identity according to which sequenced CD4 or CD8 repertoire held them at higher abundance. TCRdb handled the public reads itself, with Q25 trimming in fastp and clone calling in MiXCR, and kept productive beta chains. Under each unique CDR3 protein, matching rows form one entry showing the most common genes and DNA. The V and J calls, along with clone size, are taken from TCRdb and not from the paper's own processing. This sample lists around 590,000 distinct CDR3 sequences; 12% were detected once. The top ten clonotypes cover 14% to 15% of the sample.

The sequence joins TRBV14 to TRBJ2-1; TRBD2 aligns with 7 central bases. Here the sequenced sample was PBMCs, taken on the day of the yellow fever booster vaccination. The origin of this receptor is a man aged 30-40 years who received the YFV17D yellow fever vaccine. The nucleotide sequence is TGTGCCAGCAGCCCCACCGCGGGAGTCAATGAGCAGTTCTTC. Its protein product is CASSPTAGVNEQFF.